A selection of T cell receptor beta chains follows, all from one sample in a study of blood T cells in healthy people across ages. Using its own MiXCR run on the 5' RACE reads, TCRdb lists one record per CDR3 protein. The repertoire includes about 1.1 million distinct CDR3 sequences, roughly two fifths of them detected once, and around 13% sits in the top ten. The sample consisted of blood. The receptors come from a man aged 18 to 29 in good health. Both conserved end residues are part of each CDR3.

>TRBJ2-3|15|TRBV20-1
CSARDEGGSTDTQYF
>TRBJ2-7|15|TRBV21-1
CASSKHRGTSYEQYF
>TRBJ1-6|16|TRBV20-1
CSALQFRDRLNSPLHF
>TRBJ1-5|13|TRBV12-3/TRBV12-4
CASRPTGSQPQHF
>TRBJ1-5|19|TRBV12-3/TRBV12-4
CASSFSGGRGIRGNQPQHF
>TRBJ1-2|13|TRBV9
CASSAQGIYGYTF
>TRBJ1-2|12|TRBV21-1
CASSRGQGCYTF
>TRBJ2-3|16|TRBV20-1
CSARVIRGASTDTQYF
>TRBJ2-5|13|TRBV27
CASSPDSGSEQYF
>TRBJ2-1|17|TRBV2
CASSEALSGTGYNEQFF
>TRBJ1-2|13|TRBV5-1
CASIPTGRDGYTF
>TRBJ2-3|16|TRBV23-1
CASRGSGRSPTDTQYF
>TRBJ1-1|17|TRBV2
CASSEHRGVRGNTEAFF
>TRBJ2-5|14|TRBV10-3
CAISESYRQETQYF
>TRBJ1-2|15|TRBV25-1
CASSENRGRADGYTF
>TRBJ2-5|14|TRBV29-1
CSVGGIGVGETQYF
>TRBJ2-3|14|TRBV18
CASQAGGESRTQYF
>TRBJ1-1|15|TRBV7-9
CASSPLGSPNTEAFF
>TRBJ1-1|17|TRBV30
CAWSVRGLGSTYTEAFF
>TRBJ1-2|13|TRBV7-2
CASRSFGGNGYTF
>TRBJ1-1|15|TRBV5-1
CASSSLDPKNTKAFF
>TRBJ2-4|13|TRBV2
CALIGPAKNIQYF
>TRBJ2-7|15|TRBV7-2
CASSLETGGSYEQYF
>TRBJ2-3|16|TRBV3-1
CASSQGVGQLTDTQYF
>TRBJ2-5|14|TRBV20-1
CSARDWADKETQYF
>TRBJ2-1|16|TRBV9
CASSVTGTGFNNEQFF
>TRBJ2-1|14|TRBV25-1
CASSDPGRYNEQFF
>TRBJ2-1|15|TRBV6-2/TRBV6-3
CASRLFAGPYNEQFF
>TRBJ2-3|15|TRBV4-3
CASSQDFTRTDTQYF
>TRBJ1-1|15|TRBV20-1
CSARKGGAWDTEAFF
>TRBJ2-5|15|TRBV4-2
CASSQAAGQQETQYF
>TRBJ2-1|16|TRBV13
CASSLERQGGYNEQFF
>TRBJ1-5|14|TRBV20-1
CSARDRGGGQPQHF
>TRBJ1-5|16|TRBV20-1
CSARNAGTASNQPQHF
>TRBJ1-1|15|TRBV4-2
CASSQGGTGYTEAFF
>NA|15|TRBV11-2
CASRDSGLSYNEQYF
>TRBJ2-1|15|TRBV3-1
CASSPGTSGVREQFF
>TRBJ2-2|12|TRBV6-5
CASKPNTGELFF
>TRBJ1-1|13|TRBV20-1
CSAARSGAPEAFF
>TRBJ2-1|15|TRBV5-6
CASSPGLATKETQFF
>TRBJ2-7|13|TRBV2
CASRGRTYYGQYF
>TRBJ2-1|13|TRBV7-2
CASRYNSYNEQFF